This passage covers 6 T cell receptor beta chains from one sample sequenced in a study of cytomegalovirus exposure and HLA in healthy donors. Vbeta (60) and Jbeta (13) primers were used in the PCR. Profiled with immunoSEQ multiplex PCR; TCRdb holds only in-frame clones, not every one. The data contain 90,000 to 95,000 clones, 80% of them singletons. Sequenced sample: PBMCs. These receptors were taken from a man younger than 35 in good health and CMV-seronegative.

The chain links TRBV7-6 to TRBJ2-1; D possibly corresponds to TRBD2 (6 bases). The CDR3 has 15 amino acids. V lost 5 bases, J lost 1 base, and 12 bases lay in between. Germline-derived CDR1 and CDR2 are SGHVS and FNYEAQ. The CDR3 loop is CASSRLEGSYNEQFF. As DNA, the CDR3 is TGTGCCAGCAGCCGTCTGGAGGGTTCCTACAATGAGCAGTTCTTC.

The gene calls are TRBV5-1 and TRBJ1-5; the match to TRBD1 covers 7 bases. The CDR3 consists of 14 residues. Trimming removed 4 bases from V and 6 bases from J; junction bases left unmatched: 7. CDR1 and CDR2 from the germline V gene are SGHRS and YFSETQ. Here the CDR3 reads CASSPGTGVQPQHF. CDR3 in DNA: TGCGCCAGCAGCCCCGGCACAGGGGTTCAGCCCCAGCATTTT.

The V and J genes are TRBV4-2 and TRBJ1-5; 7 bases map to TRBD1. Looked up from germline, CDR1 is LGHNA and CDR2 is YNFKEQ. Trimming at V came to 2 bases and at J to 5 bases, leaving 6 bases not matched to a gene. This CDR3 is 15 amino acids long. The CDR3 protein is CASSQNGQVDQPQHF. The DNA of the CDR3 is TGTGCCAGCAGCCAAAACGGACAGGTTGATCAGCCCCAGCATTTT.

The genes are TRBV4-1 and TRBJ2-2, with 7 bases aligning to TRBD1. The germline gives CDR1 MGHRA, CDR2 YSYEKL. The J segment lost 3 bases and the V segment lost 4 bases, leaving 14 bases of the junction unmatched. The CDR3 has 18 residues. Written as DNA, the CDR3 is TGCGCCAGCAGCCCCCGGAGATCAACAGGGGTGTACACCGGGGAGCTGTTTTTT. Translating it yields CASSPRRSTGVYTGELFF.

This rearrangement joins TRBV7-8 to TRBJ2-7, with TRBD2 matching 10 bases. The CDR3 has 14 residues. Germline V CDR1 and CDR2: SGHVS, FQNEAQ. The junction had 5 bases not matched to a gene; V was cut back by 3 bases and J by 6 bases. In DNA form, the CDR3 reads TGTGCCAGCAGCTTTAGCGGGGGGCGGACCGAGCAGTACTTC. Amino acid sequence: CASSFSGGRTEQYF.

The rearrangement links TRBV6-1 to TRBJ1-2; perhaps TRBD1 as D (6 bases). V was clipped by 8 bases and J by 3 bases, with 19 bases between them. Looked up from germline, CDR1 is MNHNS and CDR2 is SASEGT. The CDR3 totals 15 residues. CDR3 DNA sequence: TGTGCCAGCCATCTACAGGGTCAGGGTGACTATGGCTACACCTTC. Residues: CASHLQGQGDYGYTF.